This T cell receptor beta chain emerged from a study of blood T cell repertoires in COVID-19. Original analysis: Amplification of reference gene primers provided the estimated nucleated cell counts. This table comes from immunoSEQ multiplex PCR, and its TCRdb copy is limited to in-frame clones, with some not included. From that table come the V and J calls and clone size; the DNA was used to work out D and trimming. The table records about 110,000 clones, roughly 72% of them present only once. This CDR3 contains 12 residues. The germline V and J ends were trimmed by 10 bases and 2 bases, with 12 bases remaining between them. Germline lookup yields CDR1 ENHRY and CDR2 SYGVKD.

The TCR comes from a man older than 75 with acute or convalescent COVID-19. The chain has TRBV10-3 and TRBJ2-7; TRBD1 might be the D (6 bases). The sample consisted of peripheral blood. The CDR3 protein is CATAPGAYEQYF. CDR3 nucleotide sequence: TGTGCCACCGCTCCAGGGGCCTACGAGCAGTACTTC.